This T cell receptor (beta chain) was recovered during a study of T cell repertoires in cytomegalovirus infection. Trimming pared 10 bases from V and 9 bases from J, leaving 13 bases between. The CDR3 is 11 residues long. CDR1 and CDR2 (germline): SGHVS, FNYEAQ. TCRdb reanalysed the reads using MiXCR and keeps one entry per CDR3 protein. The sample records approximately 1,000,000 distinct CDR3 sequences, roughly a third being singletons. This clonotype was seen repeatedly, ten times or more. Its matching antigen is unknown. The TCR originated in a human donor in good health (CMV status not recorded). Some clones in this sample may be carry-over from other donors' samples. The genes are TRBV7-6 and TRBJ2-1; D remains ambiguous. Here the sequenced sample was cultured CD8+ T cells from PBMCs, taken from culture after CMV antigen stimulation. CDR3 protein: CATRMGPEQFF. CDR3 bases: TGTGCCACGCGGATGGGTCCTGAGCAGTTCTTC.